This T cell receptor (beta chain) was sequenced for a study of cytomegalovirus exposure and HLA in healthy donors. Germline V lookup: CDR1 SQVTM, CDR2 ANQGSEA. The CDR3 sequence is 11 residues long. Trimming stripped 5 bases from V and 2 bases from J, with 7 bases between. PCR employed 60 Vbeta and 13 Jbeta primers. TCRdb's copy holds only in-frame clones and misses some; the assay was immunoSEQ multiplex PCR. Of approximately 100,000 clones listed, roughly 69% are singletons. This clone turned up a few times. The TCR was taken from a human donor in good health. The J gene is TRBJ2-7, the V gene TRBV29-1; no reliable D call. Source material: PBMCs. CDR3 amino acids: CSVQGPYEQYF. The CDR3 DNA is TGCAGCGTTCAAGGGCCCTACGAGCAGTACTTC.